The TCR beta chain under discussion was sequenced for a study of identical twins. This clonotype appeared many times. Its cognate antigen is unknown. Study-wide points: For out-of-frame beta sequences, excess twin sharing was weaker. A lower insertion count was a feature of abundant cord blood beta clonotypes, with no such feature in memory repertoires.

The CDR3 is made up of 14 amino acids. Germline values: CDR1 KGHDR, CDR2 SFDVKD. Trimming took off 2 bases at V and 1 base at J, with 5 bases between the two ends. TCRdb analysed the 5' RACE reads with MiXCR anew, one entry per CDR3 protein. This table has about 220,000 distinct CDR3 sequences, approximately 7.1% appearing once. The sample was also linked to a second study, of T cells expressing NK-cell markers. This second report adds: A range of roughly 1.0-7.0% of CD8+ T cells consisted of dominant NKG2C+ clonotypes in several donors. These clonotypes also led the CD3+CD56-NKG2C+ fraction in several donors.

The source is a woman in her late teens or twenties in good health. This rearrangement joins TRBV24-1 to TRBJ1-5; TRBD1 is a possible D gene (5 bases). The specimen was CD8+ T cells sorted from blood. The CDR3 protein is CATSDWDSNQPQHF. The DNA for the CDR3 is TGTGCCACCAGTGATTGGGACAGCAATCAGCCCCAGCATTTT.